The 18 T cell receptor beta chains below all came from one sample that was sequenced in a study of T cell repertoires in cytomegalovirus infection. TCRdb itself ran the reads through MiXCR, one entry per CDR3 protein. This sample has under 150,000 distinct CDR3 sequences; roughly 31% occur once, and the top ten carry roughly 40%. These TCRs' antigens remain unknown. Sequenced here: CD8+ T cells from cultured PBMCs, sampled from culture after CMV antigen stimulation. All receptors come from a human donor in good health (CMV status not recorded). Some clones in this sample may be carry-over from other donors' samples.

This clonotype was observed a handful of times. The chain has TRBV7-9 and TRBJ1-1; a possible D gene is TRBD1 (6 bases). Per germline, CDR1 SEHNR and CDR2 FQNEAQ (reference sequence). The CDR3 contains 15 residues. V lost 4 bases and J lost 1, with 13 bases in between. CDR3 sequence reads: CASSSLGQPNTEAFF. In DNA form, the CDR3 reads TGTGCCAGCAGCTCGCTCGGACAGCCGAACACTGAAGCTTTCTTT.

The chain links TRBV4-1 to TRBJ1-3; a weak D match, TRBD1 (5 bases). The germline V gene has CDR1 MGHRA and CDR2 YSYEKL. This CDR3 region has 16 residues. V lost 0 bases and J lost 9, with 18 bases in between. The DNA of the CDR3 is TGCGCCAGCAGCCAAGATGGGGGGACTGGGGGTCGCACCATATATTTT. Amino acid sequence: CASSQDGGTGGRTIYF.

The table lists this clonotype with a count of one. The CDR3 reads CASSRPISTNEKLFF. CDR3 coding DNA: TGTGCCAGCAGCCGCCCTATTTCAACTAATGAAAAACTGTTTTTT. The V gene is TRBV7-9, the J gene TRBJ1-4; D not certain. CDR1 and CDR2 from the germline V gene are SEHNR and FQNEAQ (reference sequence). The CDR3 runs to 15 residues. V lost 5 bases, J lost 0 bases, and 10 bases lay in between.

This chain connects TRBV2 to TRBJ2-1; 9 nucleotides match TRBD1. CDR3 length: 13 residues. Germline V lookup: CDR1 SNHLY, CDR2 FYNNEI. V lost 10 bases and J lost 8; bases outside the gene matches: 9. CDR3: CATTGTGSHEQFF. Here the CDR3 DNA reads TGTGCCACGACCGGGACAGGGTCCCATGAGCAGTTCTTC.

This sequence joins TRBV15 and TRBJ1-1; D ambiguous. V shed 5 bases and J shed 3 bases, with 10 bases lying between them. Germline values: CDR1 LNHNV, CDR2 YYDKDF (reference sequence). The CDR3 sequence is 13 residues long. CDR3 loop: CATSPDGYTEAFF. The CDR3 coding sequence is TGTGCCACCAGCCCTGACGGCTACACTGAAGCTTTCTTT.

This clonotype showed up many times. V and J are TRBV7-2 and TRBJ1-1, with TRBD1 as a possible D gene (5 bases). The length of the CDR3 is 14 residues. The V end was cut by 1 base, the J end by 5 bases, with 11 bases between. Germline CDR1 is SGHTA and CDR2 is FQGNSA. In DNA form, the CDR3 reads TGTGCCAGCAGCTTAGTCAACCAGGGAACTGAAGCTTTCTTT. The encoded protein is CASSLVNQGTEAFF. Complete variable domain (other parts from reference TRBV7-2 and TRBJ1-1): GAGVSQSPSNKVTEKGKDVELRCDPISGHTALYWYRQSLGQGLEFLIYFQGNSAPDKSGLPSDRFSAERTGGSVSTLTIQRTQQEDSAVYLCASSLVNQGTEAFFGQGTRLTVV.

This clonotype was recorded many times. The gene calls are TRBV7-9 and TRBJ1-4; no clear D. This CDR3 comprises 15 residues. The V gene lost 2 bases and the J gene lost 8 bases, with 15 bases spanning the gap. CDR1 is SEHNR and CDR2 is FQNEAQ in the germline V gene (reference sequence). The CDR3 loop reads CASSLFGRGEEKLFF. In nucleotides, the CDR3 is TGTGCCAGCAGCTTATTCGGGCGTGGGGAGGAAAAACTGTTTTTT.

In the case of this clonotype: The junction shows a germline mismatch at one end, possibly a read error. The genes are TRBV7-7 and TRBJ2-1; 9 bases line up with TRBD2. This CDR3 region has 17 residues. Germline V gene sequence: CDR1 SSHAT, CDR2 FNYEAQ (reference sequence). CDR3 loop: CASSPRGGGASYNEQFF. DNA for the CDR3: TGTGCTAGCAGCCCCAGAGGCGGGGGGGCCTCCTACAATGAGCAGTTCTTC.

V usage is TRBV27 and J usage is TRBJ2-1, with 7 bases fitting TRBD2. The CDR3 extends over 16 amino acids. The germline CDR1 and CDR2 sequences are MNHEY and SMNVEV (reference sequence). Trimming cost V 0 bases and J 0 bases; bases outside gene matches: 2. The CDR3 loop is CASSLSGGSSYNEQFF. The CDR3 DNA reads TGTGCCAGCAGTTTATCGGGCGGGAGCTCCTACAATGAGCAGTTCTTC.

The chain is built from TRBV5-1 and TRBJ2-7, with 7 positions matching TRBD2. CDR3 length: 14 amino acids. V lost 0 bases, J lost 6 bases, and 6 bases stayed unmatched. Germline V gene sequence: CDR1 SGHRS, CDR2 YFSETQ. The DNA for the CDR3 is TGCGCCAGCAGCTTGGACTGGGGGGGATTCGAGCAGTACTTC. Translating it yields CASSLDWGGFEQYF.

This sequence joins TRBV6-6 and TRBJ1-2; 7 bases align to TRBD1. This CDR3 is 12 amino acids long. The germline gives CDR1 MNHNY, CDR2 SVGAGI (reference sequence). Germline trimming cut 2 bases from V and 13 bases from J; bases unmatched to any gene: 7. This CDR3 is CASSYGDSKGTF. For the CDR3, the DNA is TGTGCCAGCAGTTACGGGGACAGCAAAGGCACCTTC.

The chain employs TRBV4-1 and TRBJ2-7; no firm D call. The V and J ends lost 2 bases and 0 bases respectively, with 11 bases between them. The germline gives CDR1 MGHRA, CDR2 YSYEKL. The CDR3 has 15 amino acids. DNA for the CDR3: TGCGCCAGCAGCCAATACGTCACGTACTCCTACGAGCAGTACTTC. Residues: CASSQYVTYSYEQYF.

This clonotype was recorded many times. The chain is built from TRBV7-9 and TRBJ1-1, with 9 bases matching TRBD1. The J segment lost 5 bases and the V segment lost 5 bases, leaving 9 bases of the junction unmatched. Germline lookup yields CDR1 SEHNR and CDR2 FQNEAQ (reference sequence). The CDR3 sequence is 15 residues long. The CDR3 coding sequence is TGTGCCAGCAGCAGGGACAGGGCCACCGGGACTGAAGCTTTCTTT. Translated, it gives CASSRDRATGTEAFF. Full variable domain (outside the CDR3, taken from reference TRBV7-9 and TRBJ1-1): DTGVSQNPRHKITKRGQNVTFRCDPISEHNRLYWYRQTLGQGPEFLTYFQNEAQLEKSRLLSDRFSAERPKGSFSTLEIQRTEQGDSAMYLCASSRDRATGTEAFFGQGTRLTVV.

The genes are TRBV3-1 and TRBJ1-5; D ambiguous. There are 16 residues in the CDR3. V was clipped by 2 bases and J by 0 bases, with 11 bases between them. Looked up from germline, CDR1 is LGHDT and CDR2 is YNNKEL (reference sequence). The CDR3, as DNA: TGTGCCAGCAGCCAATATCCAACGGATAGCAATCAGCCCCAGCATTTT. This gives the protein CASSQYPTDSNQPQHF.

The J gene is TRBJ1-6, the V gene TRBV7-9, with D perhaps TRBD1 (6 bases). V was pared by 2 bases and J by 0 bases, with 14 bases between. The CDR3 spans 18 residues. CDR1 SEHNR and CDR2 FQNEAQ come from the germline V gene (reference sequence). CDR3 sequence: CASSLKGGLLSYNSPLHF. CDR3 nucleotides: TGTGCCAGCAGCTTAAAGGGGGGGCTCCTCTCCTATAATTCACCCCTCCACTTT.

For this clonotype: A much larger clone differs from this one at a single base, so this may be a read error. V gene TRBV6-1 combines with J gene TRBJ2-3; TRBD2 aligns across 10 bases. With 2 bases clipped from V and 3 bases from J, the junction kept 8 bases outside the gene matches. The V gene's germline CDR1 is MNHNS and CDR2 SASEGT. This CDR3 comprises 17 residues. The CDR3 DNA is TGTGCCAGCAGTGAAATCAGCGGGGGGGCCGGTACAGATACGCAGTATTTT. This encodes CASSEISGGAGTDTQYF.

The rearrangement links TRBV9 to TRBJ2-7; either TRBD1 or TRBD2 may fit D (6 bases each). Deletions cut 0 bases from V and 2 bases from J, with 9 bases between. The CDR3 is 14 amino acids. Looked up from germline, CDR1 is SGDLS and CDR2 is YYNGEE. The CDR3 DNA reads as TGTGCCAGCAGCGTAGAGGGGGGACCCTACGAGCAGTACTTC. As protein: CASSVEGGPYEQYF. The variable domain in full, completed from reference TRBV9 and TRBJ2-7, reads DSGVTQTPKHLITATGQRVTLRCSPRSGDLSVYWYQQSLDQGLQFLIQYYNGEERAKGNILERFSAQQFPDLHSELNLSSLELGDSALYFCASSVEGGPYEQYFGPGTRLTVT.

This clonotype occurred a few times. J is TRBJ1-5 and V is TRBV28; 7 nucleotides line up with TRBD1. The CDR3 sequence is 14 residues long. From germline, CDR1 is MDHEN and CDR2 SYDVKM. After removal of 3 bases from V and 6 bases from J, the junction contained 5 bases not matched to a gene. The CDR3 spells CASSFLTGIQPQHF. DNA of the CDR3: TGTGCCAGCAGTTTTCTGACAGGGATTCAGCCCCAGCATTTT. The variable domain in full, completed from reference TRBV28 and TRBJ1-5, reads DVKVTQSSRYLVKRTGEKVFLECVQDMDHENMFWYRQDPGLGLRLIYFSYDVKMKEKGDIPEGYSVSREKKERFSLILESASTNQTSMYLCASSFLTGIQPQHFGDGTRLSIL.